The clone carrying this T cell receptor (beta chain) was detected many times. No antigen is known for it. The sample is drawn from a study of neurological immune-mediated disorders. The cDNA was produced through 5'RACE with 10-nucleotide random UMIs. TCRdb re-called the 5' RACE reads through MiXCR, storing one row per CDR3 protein. The sample shows approximately 82,000 distinct CDR3 sequences, approximately 13% of them seen only once. The time point denotes: longitudinal time-point 2. It was from 2 million PBMCs stored at -80 C that the unsorted libraries were obtained. Study outcomes and limitations: Among expanded clones, no CDR3 amino acid sequences were shared across subjects, a pattern suggesting private repertoires in all groups.

J gave up 8 bases and V 6 bases, and 4 bases lay outside the gene matches. Germline lookup yields CDR1 SNHLY and CDR2 FYNNEI. This CDR3 spans 12 amino acids. The clonotype was recovered from a female donor with HTLV-1-associated myelopathy (HAM/TSP). The genes are TRBV2 and TRBJ1-2; 9 nucleotides match TRBD1. The material sequenced was PBMCs. Written as DNA, the CDR3 is TGTGCCAGCAGCACAGGGGGCGGAGGCTACACCTTC. Translation: CASSTGGGGYTF.